Listed below are T cell receptor beta chains from one sample, sequenced in a study of blood T cells in healthy people across ages. TCRdb passed the 5' RACE reads through MiXCR, listing each CDR3 protein once. The data contain roughly 900,000 distinct CDR3 sequences, under 30% of them singletons. Sequenced: blood. Every receptor here comes from an elderly woman in good health. The CDR3 runs from the conserved cysteine through the conserved F or W. A D gene is named only where the DNA matches it firmly. Expanded clones get a size class; other rows say once, few or many, or leave the size out.

j_call: TRBJ2-5
d_call: TRBD1
v_call: TRBV2
clone_size: many
cdr3_aa: CASTTGQGGETQYF
cdr3_nt: TGTGCCAGCACCACGGGACAGGGAGGAGAGACCCAGTACTTC

j_call: TRBJ1-5
d_call: .
v_call: TRBV7-8
clone_size: few
cdr3_aa: CASSPMGGDQPQHF
cdr3_nt: TGTGCCAGCAGCCCAATGGGGGGAGATCAGCCCCAGCATTTT

j_call: TRBJ1-2
d_call: .
v_call: TRBV6-5
clone_size: few
cdr3_aa: CASREASGKGYTF
cdr3_nt: TGTGCCAGCAGGGAAGCGTCAGGGAAAGGCTACACCTTC

j_call: TRBJ2-3
d_call: TRBD1
v_call: TRBV24-1
clone_size: many
cdr3_aa: CATSVQGAKTDTQYF
cdr3_nt: TGTGCCACCAGTGTGCAGGGGGCGAAGACAGATACGCAGTATTTT

j_call: TRBJ2-7
d_call: .
v_call: TRBV12-3/TRBV12-4
clone_size: many
cdr3_aa: CASSPPMGRTGEQYF
cdr3_nt: TGTGCCAGCAGCCCTCCTATGGGGAGAACAGGAGAGCAGTACTTC

j_call: TRBJ2-1
d_call: .
v_call: TRBV6-4
clone_size: once
cdr3_aa: CASSDSGNEQFF
cdr3_nt: TGTGCCAGCAGTGACTCAGGCAATGAGCAGTTCTTC

j_call: TRBJ2-2
d_call: TRBD2
v_call: TRBV25-1
clone_size: .
cdr3_aa: CASSVGGSHTGELFF
cdr3_nt: TGTGCCAGCAGCGTGGGGGGGTCACACACCGGGGAGCTGTTTTTT

j_call: TRBJ2-5
d_call: .
v_call: TRBV7-5
clone_size: .
cdr3_aa: CISVSEASPLGGGAETQYF
cdr3_nt: .

j_call: TRBJ2-3
d_call: .
v_call: TRBV20-1
clone_size: many
cdr3_aa: CSATYQRSADTQYF
cdr3_nt: TGCAGTGCAACTTACCAGCGGTCGGCGGATACGCAGTATTTT

j_call: TRBJ2-2
d_call: TRBD1
v_call: TRBV29-1
clone_size: many
cdr3_aa: CSVEGQGVGTGELFF
cdr3_nt: TGCAGCGTTGAAGGACAGGGGGTGGGGACCGGGGAGCTGTTTTTT

j_call: TRBJ1-6
d_call: .
v_call: TRBV7-2
clone_size: few
cdr3_aa: CASSPGGSYSSYNSPLHF
cdr3_nt: TGTGCCAGCAGCCCCGGAGGGTCCTACAGCTCCTATAATTCACCCCTCCACTTT

j_call: TRBJ1-5
d_call: .
v_call: TRBV6-2/TRBV6-3
clone_size: many
cdr3_aa: CASSPTGLGNQPQHF
cdr3_nt: TGTGCCAGCAGTCCCACGGGGCTTGGCAATCAGCCCCAGCATTTT

j_call: TRBJ1-5
d_call: .
v_call: TRBV20-1
clone_size: few
cdr3_aa: CSAFQQGGGNQPQHF
cdr3_nt: TGCAGTGCATTTCAACAGGGAGGGGGGAATCAGCCCCAGCATTTT

j_call: TRBJ2-1
d_call: .
v_call: TRBV28
clone_size: many
cdr3_aa: CASKGESSYNEQFF
cdr3_nt: TGTGCCAGCAAGGGTGAGAGCTCCTACAATGAGCAGTTCTTC

j_call: TRBJ1-5
d_call: .
v_call: TRBV20-1
clone_size: few
cdr3_aa: CSASTPTGSNQPQHF
cdr3_nt: TGCAGTGCTTCCACTCCCACAGGGAGCAATCAGCCCCAGCATTTT

j_call: TRBJ2-1
d_call: .
v_call: TRBV24-1
clone_size: many
cdr3_aa: CATSEGPGTLVSEQFF
cdr3_nt: TGTGCCACCAGTGAGGGACCAGGGACTTTAGTTAGTGAGCAGTTCTTC

j_call: TRBJ2-3
d_call: .
v_call: TRBV12-3/TRBV12-4
clone_size: .
cdr3_aa: CASSLGGRVGTDMQYF
cdr3_nt: TGTGCCAGCAGCCTTGGTGGCAGGGTGGGAACAGATATGCAGTATTTT

j_call: TRBJ2-6
d_call: .
v_call: TRBV7-2
clone_size: many
cdr3_aa: CASTWGTGANVLTF
cdr3_nt: TGTGCCAGCACCTGGGGGACTGGGGCCAACGTCCTGACTTTC

j_call: TRBJ1-3
d_call: .
v_call: TRBV6-6
clone_size: few
cdr3_aa: CASRNEGGAGNTIYF
cdr3_nt: TGTGCCAGCAGAAACGAAGGGGGGGCTGGAAACACCATATATTTT

j_call: TRBJ2-1
d_call: .
v_call: TRBV5-1
clone_size: .
cdr3_aa: CASSDETGHNEQFF
cdr3_nt: TGCGCCAGCAGCGATGAGACAGGTCACAATGAGCAGTTCTTC

j_call: TRBJ1-4
d_call: .
v_call: TRBV7-2
clone_size: few
cdr3_aa: CASSPVVSATNEKLFF
cdr3_nt: TGTGCCAGCAGCCCAGTTGTGTCAGCAACTAATGAAAAACTGTTTTTT

j_call: TRBJ2-1
d_call: .
v_call: TRBV7-2
clone_size: .
cdr3_aa: CASSLARTPTSNEQFF
cdr3_nt: TGTGCCAGCAGCTTAGCGCGGACCCCTACTAGCAATGAGCAGTTCTTC

j_call: TRBJ2-3
d_call: TRBD2
v_call: TRBV29-1
clone_size: .
cdr3_aa: CSVAAGTSVTDTQYF
cdr3_nt: TGCAGCGTGGCTGCCGGGACTAGCGTAACAGATACGCAGTATTTT

j_call: TRBJ1-6
d_call: .
v_call: TRBV18
clone_size: .
cdr3_aa: CASSALSSYNSPLHF
cdr3_nt: TGTGCCAGCTCGGCGCTTAGCTCCTATAATTCACCCCTCCACTTT

j_call: TRBJ2-3
d_call: TRBD2
v_call: TRBV6-2/TRBV6-3
clone_size: few
cdr3_aa: CAISCHHSYGAGGNTDTQYF
cdr3_nt: TGTGCCATTTCTTGCCATCACAGTTACGGAGCGGGGGGGAACACAGATACGCAGTATTTT

j_call: TRBJ2-6
d_call: .
v_call: TRBV24-1
clone_size: many
cdr3_aa: CATSDDHSGANVLTF
cdr3_nt: TGTGCCACCAGTGATGATCACTCTGGGGCCAACGTCCTGACTTTC

j_call: TRBJ2-5
d_call: .
v_call: TRBV18
clone_size: many
cdr3_aa: CASSPEQGGETQYF
cdr3_nt: TGTGCCAGCTCACCAGAACAGGGTGGAGAGACCCAGTACTTC

j_call: TRBJ2-1
d_call: TRBD2
v_call: TRBV4-1
clone_size: .
cdr3_aa: CASSQLAAYNEQFF
cdr3_nt: TGCGCCAGCAGCCAGCTAGCGGCCTACAATGAGCAGTTCTTC

j_call: TRBJ1-1
d_call: .
v_call: TRBV7-2
clone_size: few
cdr3_aa: CASSSGGGSTEAFF
cdr3_nt: TGTGCCAGCAGTTCGGGGGGGGGATCCACTGAAGCTTTCTTT

j_call: TRBJ2-2
d_call: .
v_call: TRBV5-1
clone_size: once
cdr3_aa: CASSLGQFGTGELFF
cdr3_nt: TGCGCCAGCAGCTTGGGACAGTTTGGAACCGGGGAGCTGTTTTTT

j_call: TRBJ2-5
d_call: .
v_call: TRBV20-1
clone_size: many
cdr3_aa: CSARRGNGPQETQYF
cdr3_nt: TGCAGTGCTAGAAGGGGGAATGGGCCCCAAGAGACCCAGTACTTC

j_call: TRBJ1-6
d_call: TRBD1
v_call: TRBV28
clone_size: .
cdr3_aa: CASRRWDSNSPLHF
cdr3_nt: TGTGCCAGCAGGCGATGGGACAGTAATTCACCCCTCCACTTT

j_call: TRBJ2-5
d_call: TRBD2
v_call: TRBV6-2/TRBV6-3
clone_size: many
cdr3_aa: CASKSGGRETQYF
cdr3_nt: TGTGCCAGCAAATCGGGGGGTCGAGAGACCCAGTACTTC

j_call: TRBJ1-4
d_call: .
v_call: TRBV20-1
clone_size: many
cdr3_aa: CSARGQPNEKLFF
cdr3_nt: TGCAGTGCTAGGGGTCAGCCAAATGAAAAACTGTTTTTT

j_call: TRBJ1-5
d_call: .
v_call: TRBV6-2/TRBV6-3
clone_size: .
cdr3_aa: CASTQGWYNQPQHF
cdr3_nt: TGTGCCAGCACCCAAGGCTGGTACAATCAGCCCCAGCATTTT

j_call: TRBJ2-5
d_call: TRBD1
v_call: TRBV7-9
clone_size: .
cdr3_aa: CAGSKPAGGREQYF
cdr3_nt: TGTGCCGGCAGCAAGCCGGCAGGGGGCCGGGAGCAGTACTTC

j_call: TRBJ2-1
d_call: .
v_call: TRBV24-1
clone_size: many
cdr3_aa: CATSQGRALSNEQFF
cdr3_nt: TGTGCCACCAGTCAGGGACGGGCTTTATCCAATGAGCAGTTCTTC

j_call: TRBJ2-7
d_call: .
v_call: TRBV28
clone_size: .
cdr3_aa: CASSPRGTGPRLEQYF
cdr3_nt: TGTGCCAGCAGTCCTCGAGGTACAGGTCCTCGTCTGGAGCAGTACTTC

j_call: TRBJ1-2
d_call: .
v_call: TRBV6-5
clone_size: .
cdr3_aa: CASSQTGAFGYTF
cdr3_nt: TGTGCCAGCAGTCAGACAGGAGCTTTTGGCTACACCTTC

j_call: TRBJ2-3
d_call: TRBD2
v_call: TRBV7-2
clone_size: many
cdr3_aa: CASSHAGTRRRTDTQYF
cdr3_nt: TGTGCCAGCAGCCACGCCGGGACTAGACGTCGCACAGATACGCAGTATTTT

j_call: TRBJ2-4
d_call: .
v_call: TRBV12-3/TRBV12-4
clone_size: many
cdr3_aa: CASSPPGAGRAKNIQYF
cdr3_nt: TGTGCCAGCAGCCCCCCGGGGGCCGGGAGGGCCAAAAACATTCAGTACTTC

j_call: TRBJ1-1
d_call: .
v_call: TRBV6-6
clone_size: .
cdr3_aa: CASRSTPGPEAFF
cdr3_nt: TGTGCCAGCAGGTCTACCCCCGGGCCTGAAGCTTTCTTT

j_call: TRBJ1-2
d_call: .
v_call: TRBV7-2
clone_size: many
cdr3_aa: CASSYARGAYGYTF
cdr3_nt: TGTGCCAGCAGCTACGCTCGGGGGGCCTATGGCTACACCTTC

j_call: TRBJ2-2
d_call: TRBD1
v_call: TRBV4-3
clone_size: .
cdr3_aa: CASSFSTGGNTGELFF
cdr3_nt: TGCGCCAGCAGCTTTTCGACAGGGGGCAACACCGGGGAGCTGTTTTTT

j_call: TRBJ2-4
d_call: .
v_call: TRBV18
clone_size: many
cdr3_aa: CASSPQDGIQYF
cdr3_nt: TGTGCCAGCTCACCACAAGACGGCATTCAGTACTTC

j_call: TRBJ1-4
d_call: .
v_call: TRBV2
clone_size: once
cdr3_aa: CALRKGELEKLFF
cdr3_nt: TGTGCCTTACGAAAGGGGGAGCTCGAAAAACTGTTTTTT

j_call: TRBJ2-3
d_call: TRBD2
v_call: TRBV7-2
clone_size: many
cdr3_aa: CASSLLAGFSDTQYF
cdr3_nt: TGTGCCAGCAGCTTACTAGCGGGGTTCTCAGATACGCAGTATTTT

j_call: TRBJ2-1
d_call: TRBD2
v_call: TRBV7-9
clone_size: many
cdr3_aa: CASSFQAGGHNEQFF
cdr3_nt: TGTGCCAGCAGCTTTCAGGCGGGGGGCCACAATGAGCAGTTCTTC

j_call: TRBJ1-5
d_call: .
v_call: TRBV28
clone_size: few
cdr3_aa: CASSTQGISNQPQHF
cdr3_nt: TGTGCCAGCAGTACTCAGGGTATTAGCAATCAGCCCCAGCATTTT

j_call: TRBJ2-3
d_call: TRBD1
v_call: TRBV19
clone_size: .
cdr3_aa: CASSIDRQGRATDTQYF
cdr3_nt: TGTGCCAGTAGTATAGACCGACAGGGACGGGCCACAGATACGCAGTATTTT

j_call: TRBJ2-5
d_call: .
v_call: TRBV19
clone_size: .
cdr3_aa: CASSIYKRGTETQYF
cdr3_nt: TGTGCCAGTAGTATTTACAAAAGGGGCACGGAGACCCAGTACTTC

j_call: TRBJ1-2
d_call: .
v_call: TRBV4-2
clone_size: many
cdr3_aa: CASSQDLETWEGYTF
cdr3_nt: TGTGCCAGCAGCCAAGATTTAGAGACCTGGGAGGGCTACACCTTC

j_call: TRBJ1-2
d_call: .
v_call: TRBV12-3/TRBV12-4
clone_size: many
cdr3_aa: CASRSPGVYGYTF
cdr3_nt: TGTGCCAGCAGGTCCCCAGGGGTCTATGGCTACACCTTC

j_call: TRBJ1-2
d_call: .
v_call: TRBV20-1
clone_size: .
cdr3_aa: CSARDLSGGYGYTF
cdr3_nt: TGCAGTGCTAGAGATTTGTCCGGAGGCTATGGCTACACCTTC

j_call: TRBJ2-4
d_call: .
v_call: TRBV25-1
clone_size: .
cdr3_aa: CASSEYRAGMAKNIQYF
cdr3_nt: TGTGCCAGCAGTGAATATCGGGCAGGAATGGCCAAAAACATTCAGTACTTC

j_call: TRBJ2-3
d_call: TRBD2
v_call: TRBV6-2/TRBV6-3
clone_size: many
cdr3_aa: CASSYRTSGGDPTDTQYF
cdr3_nt: TGTGCCAGCAGTTACCGGACTAGCGGGGGGGACCCCACAGATACGCAGTATTTT

j_call: TRBJ2-5
d_call: TRBD1
v_call: TRBV5-1
clone_size: many
cdr3_aa: CASSLEGQGRETQYF
cdr3_nt: TGCGCCAGCAGCCTGGAGGGACAGGGGAGAGAGACCCAGTACTTC

j_call: TRBJ2-1
d_call: .
v_call: TRBV6-1
clone_size: many
cdr3_aa: CASNRDVLNEQFF
cdr3_nt: TGTGCCAGCAACCGGGACGTCTTAAATGAGCAGTTCTTC

j_call: TRBJ2-4
d_call: TRBD2
v_call: TRBV12-3/TRBV12-4
clone_size: many
cdr3_aa: CASSQRGGKNIQYF
cdr3_nt: TGTGCCAGCAGCCAGCGGGGGGGAAAAAACATTCAGTACTTC